This T cell receptor (beta chain) was observed in a study of yellow fever vaccine responses in identical twins. General observations from the study: Twins reportedly had a vaccine T cell response that seemed partly convergent, partly personalized.

V gave up 0 bases and J gave up 4 bases, with 13 bases separating them. The CDR3 is 15 amino acids. The germline CDR1 and CDR2 sequences are SGDLS and YYNGEE. For this clonotype: Its antigen is undetermined.

TCRdb redid the calling of the RT-PCR reads with MiXCR, one entry per CDR3 protein. The repertoire holds some 11,000 distinct CDR3 sequences, with roughly 82% as singletons. The rearrangement uses TRBV9 and TRBJ1-2; D remains ambiguous. The origin of this receptor is a young woman who received the yellow fever vaccine. Here the sequenced sample was T cells from blood (PBMCs), unsorted or a sorted subset (not recorded which), taken before or after yellow fever vaccination (not recorded which). CDR3 nucleotides: TGTGCCAGCAGCGTAGAGGTTGGCAACCTCTATGGCTACACCTTC. This codes for CASSVEVGNLYGYTF.